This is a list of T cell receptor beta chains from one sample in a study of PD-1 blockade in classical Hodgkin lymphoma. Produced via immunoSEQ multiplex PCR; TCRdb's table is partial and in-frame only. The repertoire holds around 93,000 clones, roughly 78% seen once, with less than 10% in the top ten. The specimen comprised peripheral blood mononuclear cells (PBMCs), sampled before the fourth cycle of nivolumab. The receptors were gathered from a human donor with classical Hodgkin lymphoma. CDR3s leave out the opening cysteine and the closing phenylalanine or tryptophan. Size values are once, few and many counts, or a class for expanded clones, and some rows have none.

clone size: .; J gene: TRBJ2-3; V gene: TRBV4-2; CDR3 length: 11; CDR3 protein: ASSHPGGDTQY
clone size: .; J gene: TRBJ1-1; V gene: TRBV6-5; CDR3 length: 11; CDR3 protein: ASSFHTGLEAF
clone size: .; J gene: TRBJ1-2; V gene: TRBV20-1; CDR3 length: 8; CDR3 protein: SARETGVH
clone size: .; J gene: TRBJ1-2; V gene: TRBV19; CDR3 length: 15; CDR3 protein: ASSPGQGANANYGYT
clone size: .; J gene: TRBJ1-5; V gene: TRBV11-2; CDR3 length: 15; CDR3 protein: ASSPRPDSHSNQPQH
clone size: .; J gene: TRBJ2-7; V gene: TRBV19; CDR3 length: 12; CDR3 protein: ASSPGQFSYEQY
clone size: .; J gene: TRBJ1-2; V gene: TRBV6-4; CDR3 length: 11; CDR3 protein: ASSSDSSYGYT
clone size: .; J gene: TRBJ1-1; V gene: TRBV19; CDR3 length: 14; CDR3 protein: ASSKTVDPKNTEAF
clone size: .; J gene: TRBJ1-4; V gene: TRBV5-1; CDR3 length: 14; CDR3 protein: ASSLESGGYGEKLF
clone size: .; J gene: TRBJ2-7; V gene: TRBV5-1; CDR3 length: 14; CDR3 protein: ASSPTVPGGHYEQY
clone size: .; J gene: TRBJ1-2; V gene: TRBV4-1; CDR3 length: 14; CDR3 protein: ASSQDLMDGYYGYT
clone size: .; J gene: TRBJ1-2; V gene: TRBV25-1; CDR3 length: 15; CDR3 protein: ASSAWAAGQTNYGYT
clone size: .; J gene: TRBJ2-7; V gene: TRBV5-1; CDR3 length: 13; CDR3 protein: ASSLGGTSPYEQY
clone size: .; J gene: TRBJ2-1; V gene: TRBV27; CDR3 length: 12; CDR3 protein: ASTLRGSYNEQF
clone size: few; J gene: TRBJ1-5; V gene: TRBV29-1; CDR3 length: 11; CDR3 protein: SVGGGIHQPQH
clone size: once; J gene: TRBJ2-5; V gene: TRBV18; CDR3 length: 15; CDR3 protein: ASSPTPGLADQETQY
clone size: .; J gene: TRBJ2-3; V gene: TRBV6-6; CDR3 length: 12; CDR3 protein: ASSSRQVADTQY
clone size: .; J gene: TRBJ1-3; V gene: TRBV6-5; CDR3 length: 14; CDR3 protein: ASSYILNGPGNTIY
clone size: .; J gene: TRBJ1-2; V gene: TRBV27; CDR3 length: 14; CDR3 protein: ASSSSSRGWSYGYT
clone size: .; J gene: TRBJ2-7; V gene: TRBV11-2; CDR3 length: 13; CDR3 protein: ASSAGLAGRLEQY
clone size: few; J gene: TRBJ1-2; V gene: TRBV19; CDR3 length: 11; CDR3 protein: ASSIGQLYGYT
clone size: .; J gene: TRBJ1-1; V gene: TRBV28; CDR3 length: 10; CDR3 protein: ASSLGRVKAF
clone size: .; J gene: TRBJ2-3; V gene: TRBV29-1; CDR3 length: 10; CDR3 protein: SVEYPADTQY
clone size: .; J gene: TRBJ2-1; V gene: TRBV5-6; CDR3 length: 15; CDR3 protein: ASSLAAGALSYNEQF
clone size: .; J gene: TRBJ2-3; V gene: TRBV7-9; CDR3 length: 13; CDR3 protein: ASSPPSGGTDTQY
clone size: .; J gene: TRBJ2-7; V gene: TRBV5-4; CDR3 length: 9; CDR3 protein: ASSLKWEQY
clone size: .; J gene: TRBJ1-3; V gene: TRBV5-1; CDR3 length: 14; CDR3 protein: ASSWGGQGQGNTIY
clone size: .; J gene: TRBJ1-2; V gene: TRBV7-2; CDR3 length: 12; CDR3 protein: ASSSQGANYGYT
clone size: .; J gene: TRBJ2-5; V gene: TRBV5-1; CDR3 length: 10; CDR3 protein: ASSLSWQTQY
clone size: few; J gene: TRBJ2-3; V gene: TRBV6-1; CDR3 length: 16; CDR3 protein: ASSVFLRPEASTDTQY
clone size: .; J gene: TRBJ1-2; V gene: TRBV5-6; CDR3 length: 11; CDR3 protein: ASSPDRNYGYT
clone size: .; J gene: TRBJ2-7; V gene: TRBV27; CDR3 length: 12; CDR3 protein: ASGFRDGSYEQY
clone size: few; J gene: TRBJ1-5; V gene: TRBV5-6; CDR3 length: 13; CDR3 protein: ASSLWDRFLQPQH
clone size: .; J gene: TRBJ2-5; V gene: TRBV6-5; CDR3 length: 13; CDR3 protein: ASRTTGDLQETQY
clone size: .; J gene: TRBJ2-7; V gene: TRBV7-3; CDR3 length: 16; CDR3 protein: ASSLIAGVGQGTYEQY
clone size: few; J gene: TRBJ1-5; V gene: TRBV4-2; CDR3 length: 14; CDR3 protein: ASSHTGAGDNQPQH
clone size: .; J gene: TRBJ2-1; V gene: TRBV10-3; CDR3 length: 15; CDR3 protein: AISESPMRASYNEQF
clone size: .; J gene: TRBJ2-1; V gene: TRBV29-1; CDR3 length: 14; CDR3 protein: SVEEATPGSYNEQF
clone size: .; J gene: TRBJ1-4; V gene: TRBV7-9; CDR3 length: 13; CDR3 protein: ASSLASGGGEKLF
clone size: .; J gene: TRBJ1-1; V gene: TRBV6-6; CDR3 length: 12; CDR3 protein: ASSYLMMNTEAF
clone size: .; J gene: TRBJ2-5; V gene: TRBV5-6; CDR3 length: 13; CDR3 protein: ASSLYRENQETQY
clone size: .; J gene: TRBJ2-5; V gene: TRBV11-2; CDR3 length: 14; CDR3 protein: ASRRLAGGRGETQY
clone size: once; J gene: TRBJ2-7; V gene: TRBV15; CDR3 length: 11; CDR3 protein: ATGRDRGYEQY